This T cell receptor beta chain was documented in a study of beta chain features in type 1 diabetes. General study points: PCR could preferentially amplify shorter templates, alike in patients and controls. Patients with Type 1 diabetes showed moderately but significantly shorter TCRB CDR3s in all four CD4+ subsets.

The ends were cut back, 2 bases at V and 0 bases at J, with 12 bases in the middle. CDR3 length: 16 residues. Germline V gene sequence: CDR1 SGDLS, CDR2 YYNGEE. As every portion of the isolated RNA was reverse transcribed, the sequencing read expressed TCRB transcripts. TCRdb's table, derived via immunoSEQ multiplex PCR, lists solely in-frame clones and lacks some. The profile covers hundreds of thousands of clones, with 14% appearing a single time and around 0.016% taken by the ten largest. Details on this clone: Its antigen is as yet unknown.

Sample: naive CD4+ T cells from blood. This chain uses TRBV9 with TRBJ2-1; possibly TRBD2 for D (6 bases). The source is a young man with type 1 diabetes. The chain's CDR3 is CASSVSVGGSYNEQFF. The DNA for the CDR3 is TGTGCCAGCAGCGTGAGTGTGGGGGGCTCCTACAATGAGCAGTTCTTC.